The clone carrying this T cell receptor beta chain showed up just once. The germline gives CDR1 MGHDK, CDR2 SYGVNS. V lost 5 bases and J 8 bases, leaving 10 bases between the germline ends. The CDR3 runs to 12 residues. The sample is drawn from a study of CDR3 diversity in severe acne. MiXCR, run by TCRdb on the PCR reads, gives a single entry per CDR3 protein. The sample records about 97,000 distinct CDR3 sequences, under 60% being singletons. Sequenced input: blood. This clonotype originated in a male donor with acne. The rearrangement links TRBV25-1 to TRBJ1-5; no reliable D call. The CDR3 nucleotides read TGTGCCAGCAGTTGGGATAGGAAGCCCCAGCATTTT. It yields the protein CASSWDRKPQHF.